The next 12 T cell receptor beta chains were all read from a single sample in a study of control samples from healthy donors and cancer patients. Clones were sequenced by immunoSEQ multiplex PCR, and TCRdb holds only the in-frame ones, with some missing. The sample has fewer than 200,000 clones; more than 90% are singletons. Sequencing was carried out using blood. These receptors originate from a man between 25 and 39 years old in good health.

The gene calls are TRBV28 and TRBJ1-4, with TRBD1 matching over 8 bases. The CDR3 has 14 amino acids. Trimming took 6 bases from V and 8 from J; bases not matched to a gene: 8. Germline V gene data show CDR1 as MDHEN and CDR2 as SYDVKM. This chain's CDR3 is CASRPQGGREKLFF. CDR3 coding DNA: TGTGCCAGCAGACCACAGGGGGGACGGGAAAAACTGTTTTTT.

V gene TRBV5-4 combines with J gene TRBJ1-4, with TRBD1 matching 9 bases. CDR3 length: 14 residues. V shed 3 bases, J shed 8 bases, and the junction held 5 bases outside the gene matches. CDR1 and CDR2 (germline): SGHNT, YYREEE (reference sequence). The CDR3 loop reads CASSSGQGNEKLFF. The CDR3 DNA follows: TGTGCCAGCAGCTCGGGACAGGGTAACGAAAAACTGTTTTTT. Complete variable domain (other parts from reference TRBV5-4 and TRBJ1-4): ETGVTQSPTHLIKTRGQQVTLRCSSQSGHNTVSWYQQALGQGPQFIFQYYREEENGRGNFPPRFSGLQFPNYSSELNVNALELDDSALYLCASSSGQGNEKLFFGSGTQLSVL.

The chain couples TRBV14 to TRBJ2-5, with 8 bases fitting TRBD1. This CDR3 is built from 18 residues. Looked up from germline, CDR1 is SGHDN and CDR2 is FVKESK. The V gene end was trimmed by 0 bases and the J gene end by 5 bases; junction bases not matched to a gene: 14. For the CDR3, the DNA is TGTGCCAGCAGCCAAGAAGGACAGGGATTTTATGAGGGGGAGACCCAGTACTTC. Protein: CASSQEGQGFYEGETQYF.

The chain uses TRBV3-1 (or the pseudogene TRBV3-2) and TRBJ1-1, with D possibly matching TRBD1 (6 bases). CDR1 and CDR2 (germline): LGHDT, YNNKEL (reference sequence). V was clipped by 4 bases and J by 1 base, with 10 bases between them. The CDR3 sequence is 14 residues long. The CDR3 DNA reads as TGTGCCAGCAGCCTTCTACAGGGGAACACTGAAGCTTTCTTT. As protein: CASSLLQGNTEAFF.

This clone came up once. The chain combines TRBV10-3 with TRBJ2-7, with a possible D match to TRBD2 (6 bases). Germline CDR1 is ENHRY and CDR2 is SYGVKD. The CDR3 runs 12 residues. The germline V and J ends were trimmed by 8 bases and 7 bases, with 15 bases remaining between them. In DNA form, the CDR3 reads TGTGCCATCCGGGGGAGTACCCAGGAGCAGTACTTC. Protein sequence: CAIRGSTQEQYF.

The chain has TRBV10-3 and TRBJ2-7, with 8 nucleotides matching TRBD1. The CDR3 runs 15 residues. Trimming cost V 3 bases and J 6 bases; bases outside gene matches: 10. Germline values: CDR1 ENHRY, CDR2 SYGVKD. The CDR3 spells CAISESGQGLSEQYF. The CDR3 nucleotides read TGTGCCATCAGTGAATCTGGACAGGGCCTTTCCGAGCAGTACTTC.

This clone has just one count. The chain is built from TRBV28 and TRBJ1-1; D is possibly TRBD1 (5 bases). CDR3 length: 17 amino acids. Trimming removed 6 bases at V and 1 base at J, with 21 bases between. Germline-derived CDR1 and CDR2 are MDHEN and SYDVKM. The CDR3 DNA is TGTGCCAGCAGCCAACTGGGGGGTAGGGGTGCGAACACTGAAGCTTTCTTT. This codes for CASSQLGGRGANTEAFF.

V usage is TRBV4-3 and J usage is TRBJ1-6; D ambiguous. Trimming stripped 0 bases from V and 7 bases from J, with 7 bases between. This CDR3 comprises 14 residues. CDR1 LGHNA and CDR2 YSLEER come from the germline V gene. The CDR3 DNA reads TGCGCCAGCAGCCAAGAGGGTTCCAATTCACCCCTCCACTTT. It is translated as CASSQEGSNSPLHF.

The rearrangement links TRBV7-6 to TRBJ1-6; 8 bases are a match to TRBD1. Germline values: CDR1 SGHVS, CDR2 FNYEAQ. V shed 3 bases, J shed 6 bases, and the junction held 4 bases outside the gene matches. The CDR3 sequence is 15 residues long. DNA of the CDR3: TGTGCCAGCAGCTTTGGACAGGGCGGTAATTCACCCCTCCACTTT. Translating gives CASSFGQGGNSPLHF.

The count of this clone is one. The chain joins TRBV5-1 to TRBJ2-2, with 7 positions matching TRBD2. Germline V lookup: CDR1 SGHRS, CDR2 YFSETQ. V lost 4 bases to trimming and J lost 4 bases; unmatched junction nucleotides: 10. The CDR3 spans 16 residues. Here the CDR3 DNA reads TGCGCCAGCAGCGGGGGAGCGGGGCAGGGCACCGGGGAGCTGTTTTTT. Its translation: CASSGGAGQGTGELFF.

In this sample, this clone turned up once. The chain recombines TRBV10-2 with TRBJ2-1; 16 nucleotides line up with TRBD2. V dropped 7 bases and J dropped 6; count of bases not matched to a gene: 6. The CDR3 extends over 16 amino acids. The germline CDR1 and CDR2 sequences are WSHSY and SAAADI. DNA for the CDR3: TGCGCCAGCATACCGGGACTAGCGGGAGGGCTCAATGAGCAGTTCTTC. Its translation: CASIPGLAGGLNEQFF.

The CDR3, as DNA: TGTGCCATCGCAGGGTACACTGGAAACACCATATATTTT. Protein: CAIAGYTGNTIYF. This chain connects TRBV10-3 to TRBJ1-3; a possible D gene is TRBD1 (5 bases). The germline gives CDR1 ENHRY, CDR2 SYGVKD. The CDR3 contains 13 residues. V dropped 8 bases and J dropped 2 bases, with 10 bases sitting between them.